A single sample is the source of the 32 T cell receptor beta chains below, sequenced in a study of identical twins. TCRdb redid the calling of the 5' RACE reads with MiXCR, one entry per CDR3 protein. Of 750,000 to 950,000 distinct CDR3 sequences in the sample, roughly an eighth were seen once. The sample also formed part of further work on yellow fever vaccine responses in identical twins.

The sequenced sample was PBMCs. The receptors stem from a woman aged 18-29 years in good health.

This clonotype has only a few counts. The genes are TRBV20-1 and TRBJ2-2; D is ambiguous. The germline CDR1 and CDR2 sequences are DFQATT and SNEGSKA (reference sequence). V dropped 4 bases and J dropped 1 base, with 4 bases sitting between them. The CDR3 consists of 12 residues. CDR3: CSATWNTGELFF. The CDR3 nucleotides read TGCAGTGCTACTTGGAACACCGGGGAGCTGTTTTTT.

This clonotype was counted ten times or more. The CDR3 region has the DNA TGTGCCAGCAGCGGCAGGGTTGCCGGGGAGCTGTTTTTT. Protein: CASSGRVAGELFF. The genes are TRBV7-8 and TRBJ2-2; TRBD1 might be the D (5 bases). This CDR3 region has 13 residues. Germline CDR1 SGHVS, CDR2 FQNEAQ. Trimming took off 5 bases at V and 6 bases at J, with 10 bases between the two ends.

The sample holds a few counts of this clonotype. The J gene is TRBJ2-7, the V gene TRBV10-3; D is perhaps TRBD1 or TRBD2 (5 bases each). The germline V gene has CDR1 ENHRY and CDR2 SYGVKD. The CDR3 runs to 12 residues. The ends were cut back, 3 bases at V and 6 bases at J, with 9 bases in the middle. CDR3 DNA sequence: TGTGCCATCAGTGACCGGGACGTCGAGCAGTACTTC. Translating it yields CAISDRDVEQYF.

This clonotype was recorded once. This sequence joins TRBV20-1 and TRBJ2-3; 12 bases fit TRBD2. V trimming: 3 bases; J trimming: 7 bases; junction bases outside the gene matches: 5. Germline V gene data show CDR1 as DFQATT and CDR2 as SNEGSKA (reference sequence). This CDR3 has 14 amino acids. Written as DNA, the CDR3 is TGCAGTGCTAGCACTAGCGGGGGGACCCATACGCAGTATTTT. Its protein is CSASTSGGTHTQYF.

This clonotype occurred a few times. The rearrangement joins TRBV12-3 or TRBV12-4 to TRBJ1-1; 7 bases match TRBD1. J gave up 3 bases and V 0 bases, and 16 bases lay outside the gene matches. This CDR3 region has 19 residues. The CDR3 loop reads CASSLARVFGRGEDTEAFF. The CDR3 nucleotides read TGTGCCAGCAGTTTAGCGCGTGTTTTTGGCAGGGGGGAGGACACTGAAGCTTTCTTT.

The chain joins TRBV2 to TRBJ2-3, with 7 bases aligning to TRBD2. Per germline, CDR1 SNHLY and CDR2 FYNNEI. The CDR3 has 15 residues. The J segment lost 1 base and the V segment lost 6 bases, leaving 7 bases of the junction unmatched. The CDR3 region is CASRPSGMGTDTQYF. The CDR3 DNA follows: TGTGCCAGCAGACCCAGCGGGATGGGCACAGATACGCAGTATTTT.

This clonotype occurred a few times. The CDR3 bases are TGTGCCAGCAGCTCACCGGGACTAGCGGACCAAGAGACCCAGTACTTC. This codes for CASSSPGLADQETQYF. The V and J genes are TRBV11-1 and TRBJ2-5, with 11 positions matching TRBD2. Germline V gene data show CDR1 as SGHAT and CDR2 as FQDESV (reference sequence). The CDR3 contains 16 residues. V lost 4 bases and J lost 0; bases outside the gene matches: 4. The complete variable domain, with remaining parts taken from reference TRBV11-1 and TRBJ2-5, reads EAEVAQSPRYKITEKSQAVAFWCDPISGHATLYWYRQILGQGPELLVQFQDESVVDDSQLPKDRFSAERLKGVDSTLKIQPAELGDSAMYLCASSSPGLADQETQYFGPGTRLLVL.

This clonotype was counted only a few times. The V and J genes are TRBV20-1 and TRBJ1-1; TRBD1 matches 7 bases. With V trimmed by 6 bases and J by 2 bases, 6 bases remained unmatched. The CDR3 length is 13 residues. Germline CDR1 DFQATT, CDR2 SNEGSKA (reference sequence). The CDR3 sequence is CSARTGHNTEAFF. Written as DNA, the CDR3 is TGCAGTGCGCGGACAGGACATAACACTGAAGCTTTCTTT.

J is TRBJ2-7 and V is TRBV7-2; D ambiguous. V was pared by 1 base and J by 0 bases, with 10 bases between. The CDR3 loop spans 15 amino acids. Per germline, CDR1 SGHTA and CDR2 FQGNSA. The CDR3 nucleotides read TGTGCCAGCAGCTTAGTGGGCGGCAACTCCTACGAGCAGTACGTC. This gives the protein CASSLVGGNSYEQYV.

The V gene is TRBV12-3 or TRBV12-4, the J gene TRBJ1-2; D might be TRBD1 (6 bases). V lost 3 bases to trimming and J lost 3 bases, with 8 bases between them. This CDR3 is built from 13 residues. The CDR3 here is CASSLWTDYGYTF. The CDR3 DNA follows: TGTGCCAGCAGTTTGTGGACAGACTATGGCTACACCTTC.

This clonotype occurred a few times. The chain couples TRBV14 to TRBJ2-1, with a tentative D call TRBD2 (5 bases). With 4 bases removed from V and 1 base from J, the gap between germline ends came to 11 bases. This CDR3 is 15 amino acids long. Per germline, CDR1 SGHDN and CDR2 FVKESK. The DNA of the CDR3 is TGTGCCAGCAGCCGCGGGCATCGATCCTACAATGAGCAGTTCTTC. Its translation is CASSRGHRSYNEQFF.

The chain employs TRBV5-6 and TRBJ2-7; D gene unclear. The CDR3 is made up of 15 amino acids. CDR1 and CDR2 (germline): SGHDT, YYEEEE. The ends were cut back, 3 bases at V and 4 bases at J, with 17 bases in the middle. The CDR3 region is CASSSAPGVGYEQYF. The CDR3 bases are TGTGCCAGCAGCTCAGCCCCAGGCGTGGGGTACGAGCAGTACTTC.

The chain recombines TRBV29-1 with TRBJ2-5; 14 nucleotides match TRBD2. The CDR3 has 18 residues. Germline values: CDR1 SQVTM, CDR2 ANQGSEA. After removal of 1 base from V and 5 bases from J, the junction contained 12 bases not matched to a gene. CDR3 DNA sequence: TGCAGCGTTGAAGGGAGACTAGCGGGGGGGCCAGAATGGGAGACCCAGTACTTC. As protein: CSVEGRLAGGPEWETQYF.

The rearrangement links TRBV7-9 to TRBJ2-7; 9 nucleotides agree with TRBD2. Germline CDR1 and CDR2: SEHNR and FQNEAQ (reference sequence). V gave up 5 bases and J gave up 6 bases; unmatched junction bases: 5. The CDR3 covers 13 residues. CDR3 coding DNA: TGTGCCAGCAGCGTGGGACTAGCAGTCGAGCAGTACTTC. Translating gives CASSVGLAVEQYF.

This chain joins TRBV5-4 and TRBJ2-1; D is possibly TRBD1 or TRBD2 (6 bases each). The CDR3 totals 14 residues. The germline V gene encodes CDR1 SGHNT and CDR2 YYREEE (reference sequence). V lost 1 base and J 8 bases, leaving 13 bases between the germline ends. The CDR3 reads CASSLMGGIDEQFF. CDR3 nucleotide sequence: TGTGCCAGCAGCTTGATGGGGGGCATTGATGAGCAGTTCTTC.

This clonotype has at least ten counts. In nucleotides, the CDR3 is TGTGCCATCAGTGGAGGGACTTACCCCTACAATGAGCAGTTCTTC. It specifies CAISGGTYPYNEQFF. The chain uses TRBV10-3 and TRBJ2-1, with D tentatively TRBD2 (6 bases). The CDR3 totals 15 residues. Deletions cut 4 bases from V and 2 bases from J, with 12 bases between. Germline CDR1 reads ENHRY; CDR2 reads SYGVKD.

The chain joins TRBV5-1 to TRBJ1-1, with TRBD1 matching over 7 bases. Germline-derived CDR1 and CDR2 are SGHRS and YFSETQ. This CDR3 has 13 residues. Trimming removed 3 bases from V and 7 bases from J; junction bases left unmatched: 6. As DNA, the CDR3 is TGCGCCAGCAGCTCCCAGGGGGAGTTTGAAGCTTTCTTT. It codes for CASSSQGEFEAFF.

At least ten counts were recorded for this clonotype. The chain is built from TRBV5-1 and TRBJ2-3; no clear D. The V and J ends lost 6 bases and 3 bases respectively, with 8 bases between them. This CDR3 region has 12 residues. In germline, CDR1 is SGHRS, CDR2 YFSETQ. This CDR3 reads CASTEQTDTQYF. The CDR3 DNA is TGCGCCAGCACAGAGCAAACAGATACGCAGTATTTT.

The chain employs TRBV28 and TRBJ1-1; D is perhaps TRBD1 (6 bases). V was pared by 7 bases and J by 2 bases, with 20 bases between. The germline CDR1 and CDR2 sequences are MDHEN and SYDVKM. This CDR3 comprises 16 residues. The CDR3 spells CASIIGGSGSNTEAFF. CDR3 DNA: TGTGCCAGCATAATTGGGGGCTCCGGATCTAACACTGAAGCTTTCTTT. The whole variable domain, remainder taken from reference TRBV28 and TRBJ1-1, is DVKVTQSSRYLVKRTGEKVFLECVQDMDHENMFWYRQDPGLGLRLIYFSYDVKMKEKGDIPEGYSVSREKKERFSLILESASTNQTSMYLCASIIGGSGSNTEAFFGQGTRLTVV.

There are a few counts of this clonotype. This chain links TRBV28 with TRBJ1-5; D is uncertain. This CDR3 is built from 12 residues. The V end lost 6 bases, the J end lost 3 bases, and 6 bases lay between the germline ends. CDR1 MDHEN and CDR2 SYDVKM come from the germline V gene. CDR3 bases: TGTGCCAGCAGCGACCTCAATCAGCCCCAGCATTTT. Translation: CASSDLNQPQHF.

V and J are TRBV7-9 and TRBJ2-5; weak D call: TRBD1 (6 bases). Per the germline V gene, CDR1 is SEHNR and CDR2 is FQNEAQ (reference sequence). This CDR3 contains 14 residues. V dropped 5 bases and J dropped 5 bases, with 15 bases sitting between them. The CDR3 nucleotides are TGTGCCAGCAGCAGAAACAGGGATCTGGAGACCCAGTACTTC. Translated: CASSRNRDLETQYF.

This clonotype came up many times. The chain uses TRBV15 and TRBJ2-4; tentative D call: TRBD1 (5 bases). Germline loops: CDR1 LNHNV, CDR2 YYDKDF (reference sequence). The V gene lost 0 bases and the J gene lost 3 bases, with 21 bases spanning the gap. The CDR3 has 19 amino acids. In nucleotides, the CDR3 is TGTGCCACCAGCAGAGATATTCGAGCAGGGCCCGGAAGCAAAAACATTCAGTACTTC. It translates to CATSRDIRAGPGSKNIQYF.

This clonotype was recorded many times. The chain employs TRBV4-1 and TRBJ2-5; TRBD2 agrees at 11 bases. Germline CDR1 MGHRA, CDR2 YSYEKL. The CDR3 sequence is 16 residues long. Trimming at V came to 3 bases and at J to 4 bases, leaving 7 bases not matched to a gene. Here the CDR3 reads CASSQAGLAGGETQYF. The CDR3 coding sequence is TGCGCCAGCAGCCAGGCGGGGCTAGCGGGGGGAGAGACCCAGTACTTC.

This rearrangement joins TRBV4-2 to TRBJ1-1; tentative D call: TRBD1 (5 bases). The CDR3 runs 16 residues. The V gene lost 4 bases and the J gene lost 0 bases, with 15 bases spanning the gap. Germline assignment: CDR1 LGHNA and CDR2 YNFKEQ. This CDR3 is CASSPAEGTMNTEAFF. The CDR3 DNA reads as TGTGCCAGCAGCCCAGCAGAGGGGACCATGAACACTGAAGCTTTCTTT.

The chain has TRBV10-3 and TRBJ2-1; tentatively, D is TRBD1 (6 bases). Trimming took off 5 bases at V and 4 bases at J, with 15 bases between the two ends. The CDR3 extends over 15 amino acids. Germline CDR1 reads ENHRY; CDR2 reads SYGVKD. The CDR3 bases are TGTGCCATCAGTAGGGTCGGGACACAATACAATGAGCAGTTCTTC. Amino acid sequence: CAISRVGTQYNEQFF.

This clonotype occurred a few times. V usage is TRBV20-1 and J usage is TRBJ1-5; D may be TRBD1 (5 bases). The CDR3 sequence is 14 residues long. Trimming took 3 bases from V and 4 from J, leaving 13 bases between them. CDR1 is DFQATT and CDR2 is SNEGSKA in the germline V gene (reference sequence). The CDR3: CSASRGRGNQPQHF. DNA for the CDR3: TGCAGTGCTAGCCGGGGACGGGGGAATCAGCCCCAGCATTTT.

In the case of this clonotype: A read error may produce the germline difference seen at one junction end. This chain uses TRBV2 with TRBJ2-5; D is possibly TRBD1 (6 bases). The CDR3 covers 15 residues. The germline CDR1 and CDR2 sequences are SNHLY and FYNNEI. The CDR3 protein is CASSREQGRSEAQYF. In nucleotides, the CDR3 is TGTGCCAGCAGTCGGGAACAGGGCCGATCAGAGGCCCAGTACTTC.

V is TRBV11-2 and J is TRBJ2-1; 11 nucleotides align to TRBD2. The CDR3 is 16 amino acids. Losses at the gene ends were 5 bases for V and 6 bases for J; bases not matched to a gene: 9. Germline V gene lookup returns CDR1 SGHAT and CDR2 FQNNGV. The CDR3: CASSLLAGGPGNEQFF. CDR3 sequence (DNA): TGTGCCAGCAGCCTTTTAGCGGGAGGGCCCGGCAATGAGCAGTTCTTC.

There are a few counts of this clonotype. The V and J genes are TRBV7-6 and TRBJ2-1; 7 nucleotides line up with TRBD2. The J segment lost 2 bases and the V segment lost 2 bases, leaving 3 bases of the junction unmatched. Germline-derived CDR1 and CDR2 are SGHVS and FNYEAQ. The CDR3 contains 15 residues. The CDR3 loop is CASSLRGLTYNEQFF. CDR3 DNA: TGTGCCAGCAGCTTAAGGGGACTAACCTACAATGAGCAGTTCTTC.

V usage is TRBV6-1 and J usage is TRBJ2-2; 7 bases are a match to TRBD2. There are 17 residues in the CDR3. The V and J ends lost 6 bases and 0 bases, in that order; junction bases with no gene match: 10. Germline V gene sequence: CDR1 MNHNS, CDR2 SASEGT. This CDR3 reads CASRLVPAGPNTGELFF. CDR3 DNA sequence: TGTGCCAGCAGACTGGTACCAGCGGGACCGAACACCGGGGAGCTGTTTTTT.

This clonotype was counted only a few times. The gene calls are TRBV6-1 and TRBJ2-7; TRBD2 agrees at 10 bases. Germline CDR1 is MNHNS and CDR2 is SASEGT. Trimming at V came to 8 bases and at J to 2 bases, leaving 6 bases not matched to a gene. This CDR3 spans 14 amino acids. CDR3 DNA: TGTGCCAGCTTCCCGCTAGCGGGAGCCTACGAGCAGTACTTC. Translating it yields CASFPLAGAYEQYF.

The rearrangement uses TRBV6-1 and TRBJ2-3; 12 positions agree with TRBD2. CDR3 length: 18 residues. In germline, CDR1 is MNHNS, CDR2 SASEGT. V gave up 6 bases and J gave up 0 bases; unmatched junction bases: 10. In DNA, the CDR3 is TGTGCCAGCAGAACTACCCCGGGACTAGCGGGCAGCACAGATACGCAGTATTTT. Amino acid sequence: CASRTTPGLAGSTDTQYF.